This record covers a single TCR beta chain. Its specificity is unknown. This entry belongs to a study of OX40 agonist ivuxolimab in advanced cancers. In the study overall: While on treatment, patients had intravenous ivuxolimab at 0.01 to 10 mg/kg every 2 weeks.

Study-wide points: Specificity for antigen went undetermined in the expanded peripheral T cells. Low normalized T-cell clonal expansion was additionally recorded for some nonresponders.

Germline values: CDR1 SNHLY, CDR2 FYNNEI. V dropped 4 bases and J dropped 8 bases, with 12 bases sitting between them. This CDR3 is built from 12 residues. Clones were read by immunoSEQ multiplex PCR, and TCRdb kept only the in-frame ones, dropping some. Among fewer than 95,000 clones listed, 91% were seen once. This clonotype was obtained from an adult with an advanced solid tumor such as melanoma, head and neck, liver or kidney cancer. The chain combines TRBV2 with TRBJ2-7, with a tentative D call TRBD1 (5 bases). The sequenced sample was CD4+ or CD8+ T cells sorted from blood, obtained in a trial of the OX40 agonist ivuxolimab. The CDR3 spells CASSVGQAKQYF. In DNA, the CDR3 is TGTGCCAGCAGTGTGGGGCAGGCCAAGCAGTACTTC.